One sample yielded the 27 T cell receptor beta chains listed below, sequenced in a study of T cell responses to AZD1222 COVID-19 vaccine. Repertoires were generated with immunoSEQ multiplex PCR, while TCRdb's copy carries only in-frame clones and drops some. Seen in this sample are about 140,000 clones; the ten most common clones hold about 2.2%. The sample comprised peripheral blood. These receptors were collected from an adult in good health.

The chain is built from TRBV5-1 and TRBJ1-1, with D maybe TRBD1 (6 bases). The CDR3 has 15 amino acids. Trimming removed 3 bases at V and 1 base at J, with 13 bases between. The V gene's germline CDR1 is SGHRS and CDR2 YFSETQ. CDR3 in DNA: TGCGCCAGCAGCTCGGGACAACCTTCGAACACTGAAGCTTTCTTT. Its translation: CASSSGQPSNTEAFF.

This chain links TRBV9 with TRBJ1-1; 9 bases are a match to TRBD1. Trimming at V came to 4 bases and at J to 5 bases, leaving 6 bases not matched to a gene. The germline V gene has CDR1 SGDLS and CDR2 YYNGEE. The CDR3 runs to 14 residues. The CDR3, as DNA: TGTGCCAGCAGCTCACAGGGGGCTGGTACTGAAGCTTTCTTT. The encoded protein is CASSSQGAGTEAFF.

The rearrangement uses TRBV2 and TRBJ2-2; either TRBD1 or TRBD2 may fit D (5 bases each). Trimming cost V 6 bases and J 0 bases, with 8 bases left between them. In germline, CDR1 is SNHLY, CDR2 FYNNEI. The CDR3 consists of 14 residues. DNA of the CDR3: TGTGCCAGCAGCGGGGACGCGAACACCGGGGAGCTGTTTTTT. Its protein product is CASSGDANTGELFF.

The V gene is TRBV6-5, the J gene TRBJ1-1; D remains ambiguous. Per germline, CDR1 MNHEY and CDR2 SVGAGI. This CDR3 has 14 residues. V was pared by 0 bases and J by 1 base, with 6 bases between. The CDR3 loop is CASSYSSTNTEAFF. CDR3 nucleotides: TGTGCCAGCAGTTACTCGAGCACGAACACTGAAGCTTTCTTT.

This chain links TRBV3-1 (or the pseudogene TRBV3-2) with TRBJ2-6; 8 positions match TRBD1. The CDR3 extends over 17 amino acids. Germline V CDR1 and CDR2: LGHDT, YNNKEL (reference sequence). Trimming removed 6 bases from V and 0 bases from J; junction bases left unmatched: 7. CDR3 protein: CASSIRGLSSGANVLTF. The CDR3 region has the DNA TGTGCCAGCAGTATCAGGGGGCTGAGCTCTGGGGCCAACGTCCTGACTTTC.

This sequence joins TRBV9 and TRBJ1-2, with D maybe TRBD1 (5 bases). The germline V and J ends were trimmed by 0 bases and 0 bases, with 6 bases remaining between them. The germline V gene encodes CDR1 SGDLS and CDR2 YYNGEE. This CDR3 spans 14 amino acids. The CDR3: CASSVGRANYGYTF. The CDR3 bases are TGTGCCAGCAGCGTAGGCAGGGCTAACTATGGCTACACCTTC.

The V gene is TRBV6-5, the J gene TRBJ1-2; the match to TRBD1 covers 10 bases. The germline V gene has CDR1 MNHEY and CDR2 SVGAGI. This CDR3 has 13 residues. After removal of 6 bases from V and 8 bases from J, the junction contained 6 bases not matched to a gene. CDR3 residues: CASSDRDRGGYTF. DNA of the CDR3: TGTGCCAGCAGCGATAGGGACAGGGGCGGCTACACCTTC.

This chain connects TRBV4-2 to TRBJ2-3, with 7 bases aligning to TRBD1. The CDR3 covers 15 residues. CDR1 and CDR2 from the germline V gene are LGHNA and YNFKEQ. V lost 2 bases, J lost 5 bases, and 7 bases stayed unmatched. CDR3 sequence (DNA): TGTGCCAGCAGCCAAAGGGGGCAGGTGGGAGATACGCAGTATTTT. The encoded protein is CASSQRGQVGDTQYF.

The V call is TRBV28, the J call TRBJ1-1; TRBD1 might be the D (5 bases). Germline V gene data show CDR1 as MDHEN and CDR2 as SYDVKM. V was cut by 3 bases and J by 5 bases, with 16 bases left in between. The CDR3 is 15 amino acids. This CDR3 reads CASSLPDKGGTEAFF. The CDR3 coding sequence is TGTGCCAGCAGTTTGCCGGACAAGGGCGGAACTGAAGCTTTCTTT.

This chain connects TRBV4-1 to TRBJ2-7; 8 nucleotides line up with TRBD2. The CDR3 totals 15 residues. V shed 2 bases, J shed 3 bases, and the junction held 6 bases outside the gene matches. CDR1 and CDR2 from the germline V gene are MGHRA and YSYEKL. CDR3 sequence reads: CASSQSLTSDYEQYF. The CDR3 DNA sequence: TGCGCCAGCAGCCAATCCCTGACTAGCGACTACGAGCAGTACTTC.

CDR3 sequence reads: CASSLGTAGYNYGYTF. Here the CDR3 DNA reads TGCGCCAGCAGCTTGGGAACGGCGGGGTATAACTATGGCTACACCTTC. The chain has TRBV5-1 and TRBJ1-2; no clear D gene. CDR3 length equals 16 residues. Germline CDR1 reads SGHRS; CDR2 reads YFSETQ. Trimming removed 0 bases at V and 1 base at J, with 13 bases between.

The chain employs TRBV7-9 and TRBJ2-7; tentatively, D is TRBD1 or TRBD2 (5 bases each). Per germline, CDR1 SEHNR and CDR2 FQNEAQ (reference sequence). V shed 4 bases and J shed 0 bases, with 19 bases lying between them. The CDR3 length is 17 residues. This chain's CDR3 is CASSSDWGMSPSYEQYF. CDR3 coding DNA: TGTGCCAGCAGCTCTGACTGGGGGATGTCCCCCTCCTACGAGCAGTACTTC. Variable domain in full (rest from reference TRBV7-9 and TRBJ2-7): DTGVSQNPRHKITKRGQNVTFRCDPISEHNRLYWYRQTLGQGPEFLTYFQNEAQLEKSRLLSDRFSAERPKGSFSTLEIQRTEQGDSAMYLCASSSDWGMSPSYEQYFGPGTRLTVT.

The chain carries TRBV10-1 and TRBJ1-5; D might be TRBD1 (5 bases). Germline V gene lookup returns CDR1 WNHNN and CDR2 SYGVQD (reference sequence). This CDR3 is 13 amino acids long. The V end was cut by 2 bases, the J end by 9 bases, with 11 bases between. In nucleotides, the CDR3 is TGCGCCAGCAGTGAGGGGACCGGGAGGCCCCAGCATTTT. Translated: CASSEGTGRPQHF.

This chain uses TRBV2 with TRBJ1-5; no definite D call. Germline loops: CDR1 SNHLY, CDR2 FYNNEI. V was pared by 7 bases and J by 4 bases, with 11 bases between. There are 13 residues in the CDR3. CDR3 sequence (DNA): TGTGCCAGCACCCAGGCCTATAATCAGCCCCAGCATTTT. Encoded protein: CASTQAYNQPQHF.

This chain joins TRBV3-1 (or the pseudogene TRBV3-2) and TRBJ1-1, with D hard to call. The germline V gene encodes CDR1 LGHDT and CDR2 YNNKEL (reference sequence). V was cut by 0 bases and J by 13 bases, with 30 bases left in between. The CDR3 is 18 residues long. CDR3 protein: CASSQDVRKPGSFAEGFF. DNA of the CDR3: TGTGCCAGCAGCCAAGATGTTAGAAAACCGGGGTCCTTTGCGGAGGGTTTCTTT.

This chain joins TRBV25-1 and TRBJ1-2; D gene uncertain. V was pared by 9 bases and J by 4 bases, with 21 bases between. Germline CDR1 reads MGHDK; CDR2 reads SYGVNS. The CDR3 extends over 15 amino acids. CDR3 nucleotides: TGTGCCAGTAGAGGCAACAGTGCCCTATTCTATGGCTACACCTTC. Amino acids: CASRGNSALFYGYTF.

The rearrangement uses TRBV18 and TRBJ1-2; TRBD1 agrees at 8 bases. The germline CDR1 and CDR2 sequences are KGHSH and LQKENI. The J segment lost 4 bases and the V segment lost 1 base, leaving 5 bases of the junction unmatched. There are 15 residues in the CDR3. CDR3 amino acids: CASSPLDRVLYGYTF. The CDR3 DNA is TGTGCCAGCTCACCACTGGACAGGGTACTCTATGGCTACACCTTC.

This sequence joins TRBV14 and TRBJ2-7, with D unclear. Germline values: CDR1 SGHDN, CDR2 FVKESK. This CDR3 has 13 amino acids. V dropped 5 bases and J dropped 3 bases, with 11 bases sitting between them. The CDR3 loop is CASSKVSLYEQYF. The CDR3 DNA reads TGTGCCAGCAGCAAAGTTTCGCTCTACGAGCAGTACTTC.

The chain is built from TRBV5-1 and TRBJ1-4; possibly TRBD1 for D (6 bases). CDR3 length: 14 amino acids. The germline gives CDR1 SGHRS, CDR2 YFSETQ. Trimming shortened V by 2 bases and J by 4 bases, and 9 bases separated the two germline ends. The DNA for the CDR3 is TGCGCCAGCAGCTTAGGCAGGGGTAATGAAAAACTGTTTTTT. This codes for CASSLGRGNEKLFF.

The chain couples TRBV12-3 or TRBV12-4 to TRBJ1-1; possibly TRBD1 for D (6 bases). The CDR3 sequence is 12 residues long. Trimming shortened V by 4 bases and J by 7 bases, and 10 bases separated the two germline ends. The CDR3 DNA is TGTGCCAGCAGTTGGGGGCTAAGTGAAGCTTTCTTT. It translates to CASSWGLSEAFF.

The chain uses TRBV11-2 and TRBJ1-6, with D unresolved. The ends were cut back, 5 bases at V and 7 bases at J, with 12 bases in the middle. The germline V gene encodes CDR1 SGHAT and CDR2 FQNNGV. The CDR3 runs 14 residues. This chain's CDR3 is CASSETLANSPLHF. CDR3 DNA: TGTGCCAGCAGCGAAACCCTGGCGAATTCACCCCTCCACTTT.

The chain links TRBV6-5 to TRBJ1-2, with D unresolved. Germline loops: CDR1 MNHEY, CDR2 SVGAGI. The V end was cut by 0 bases, the J end by 2 bases, with 13 bases between. There are 16 residues in the CDR3. The CDR3 DNA reads as TGTGCCAGCAGTTACTCGCTCGGCAGGACCAACTATGGCTACACCTTC. It translates to CASSYSLGRTNYGYTF.

The chain recombines TRBV11-3 with TRBJ2-5, with 8 bases aligning to TRBD1. Germline-derived CDR1 and CDR2 are SGHNT and YENEEA. The V and J ends lost 1 base and 3 bases, in that order; junction bases with no gene match: 4. The CDR3 is 15 amino acids. The CDR3 coding sequence is TGTGCCAGCAGCTTAGGGGGGACAGGTAAAGAGACCCAGTACTTC. This sequence encodes CASSLGGTGKETQYF. The full variable domain, completed using reference TRBV11-3 and TRBJ2-5, is EAGVVQSPRYKIIEKKQPVAFWCNPISGHNTLYWYLQNLGQGPELLIRYENEEAVDDSQLPKDRFSAERLKGVDSTLKIQPAELGDSAVYLCASSLGGTGKETQYFGPGTRLLVL.

The chain joins TRBV4-1 to TRBJ2-1; D is unclear. CDR3 length: 14 residues. Germline V CDR1 and CDR2: MGHRA, YSYEKL. V lost 1 base and J 5 bases, leaving 9 bases between the germline ends. The CDR3 reads CASSQVVTDNEQFF. The CDR3, as DNA: TGCGCCAGCAGCCAAGTAGTGACCGACAATGAGCAGTTCTTC.

The chain employs TRBV9 and TRBJ2-1; weak D call: TRBD2 (7 bases). The CDR3 length is 19 residues. From germline, CDR1 is SGDLS and CDR2 YYNGEE. V lost 4 bases, J lost 0 bases, and 23 bases lay in between. DNA of the CDR3: TGTGCCAGCAGCCCAAGGGGGGGTAGTGGATCGAGCTCCTACAATGAGCAGTTCTTC. It translates to CASSPRGGSGSSSYNEQFF.

J is TRBJ1-2 and V is TRBV5-1; 9 bases match TRBD1. Germline V lookup: CDR1 SGHRS, CDR2 YFSETQ. V lost 0 bases and J lost 8; bases outside the gene matches: 11. This CDR3 region has 16 residues. DNA for the CDR3: TGCGCCAGCAGCTTGGGGGCCGGGACAGGGAGTTCAGGCTACACCTTC. Translated: CASSLGAGTGSSGYTF.

The CDR3 coding sequence is TGTGCCAGAAGCTTGGTACCGAACGGACAGGAGCAGACCTATGGCTACACCTTC. Amino acids: CARSLVPNGQEQTYGYTF. The chain links TRBV5-3 to TRBJ1-2; 7 positions match TRBD1. TRBV5-3 is flagged as an ORF with uncertain function. The CDR3 has 18 residues. Trimming at V came to 0 bases and at J to 4 bases, leaving 15 bases not matched to a gene.